Detailed here is one TCR beta chain. Its binding antigen is unknown. Per-nucleotide qualities are absent, and no much larger clonotype sits a single base away. Collaborating institutions collected whole blood in K2EDTA tubes following their own protocols. For TCRbeta analysis, collaborators shipped samples as frozen whole blood, isolated PBMCs, or DNA extracted from either of those sample types. The sample is drawn from a study of blood T cell repertoires in COVID-19 (dated by TCRdb to 2020 to 2022). Concerning the study at large: The collaborator samples originated in the United States, Italy and Spain and spanned the acute and convalescent phases of COVID-19. The repertoires were made available in a free public database intended to serve as a resource for research on the immune response to SARS-CoV-2. Subjects who had been exposed to COVID-19, were actively infected with it, or had recovered from it provided the deeply sampled blood TCRbeta repertoires that made up the dataset. Nearly every sample came with metadata listing a de-identified subject ID, COVID-19 status, age in years and sex. The material from the prospective study consisted of cDNA or gDNA derived from T cells, B-cell-depleted T cells, or PBMCs. Samples came from the ongoing ImmuneRACE study (first 160 participants) plus 1,254 subjects from 6 global collaborators. HLA class I and class II types, where available, came from metadata supplied by the sample provider rather than from assay-based typing. Study-level results and caveats: The amount of clinical and demographic metadata varied by source and participant and was provided uncurated.

CDR1 and CDR2 (SGHNT, YYREEE) derive from the germline V gene (reference sequence). The cysteine opens and the phenylalanine closes a CDR3 of 16 amino acids. Just the 48-base CDR3 DNA is kept, in frame starting at base 1. Germline trimming amounts to 4 bases on V and 3 bases on J, with 10 as the count of junction bases outside the gene matches. TCRbeta CDR3 regions were amplified from genomic DNA by means of the immunoSEQ Assay, a bias-controlled multiplex PCR. The paper's processing steps were these. The number of nucleated cells in each sample was estimated from the amplification of reference gene primers within the assay. To quantify the absolute abundance of each unique TCRbeta CDR3 rearrangement, sequence reads were collapsed and filtered. Productive Simpson clonality was computed per sample as the square root of Simpson's diversity index over productive rearrangements. TCRdb obtained this table from immuneACCESS and retained in-frame rearrangements with V and J assigned. These tables miss some clones; where compared with another copy, unresolved V genes account for less than half of the shortfall, and the remainder is unexplained. V and J calls and clone size are as listed in that table; D and trimming were resolved from the DNA. The sample has more than 200,000 clones on record, about 87% of them singletons. The ten largest clonotypes hold over 1.5% of the sample.

The clonotype was recovered from a man between 65 and 79 years old with acute or convalescent COVID-19. Recombination joined TRBV5-4 with TRBJ1-1; TRBD1 lines up with 9 middle nucleotides. The material sequenced was peripheral blood. In nucleotides, the sequence is TGTGCCAGCAGCCAGGACAGGGGAACATGGGACACTGAAGCTTTCTTT. This encodes CASSQDRGTWDTEAFF.